This entry describes one T cell receptor beta chain. Its antigen is currently unknown. The CDR3 length is 14 residues. From germline, CDR1 is MNHNS and CDR2 SASEGT. The V and J ends lost 6 bases and 4 bases, in that order; junction bases with no gene match: 5. These data belong to a study of cytomegalovirus exposure and HLA in healthy donors. About the research overall: One earlier analysis, a look at 150 million to 200 million T cells, found almost 120 million unique TCR beta sequences.

The PCR ran on 60 Vbeta and 13 Jbeta primers. The table came from immunoSEQ multiplex PCR; TCRdb's copy has only in-frame clones and leaves some out. The data hold about 99,000 clones, with 75% to 80% observed a single time. Study findings and constraints: Several of the most significant clusters appeared, in a later analysis, to be linked to common viral pathogens. Some V segments, TRBV6-2 and TRBV6-3 among them, were indistinguishable and were therefore excluded. The productive fraction for most TCR beta V segments was about 87% or about 30% in an earlier analysis.

The sequenced material came from PBMCs. The chain recombines TRBV6-1 with TRBJ1-4; TRBD1 agrees at 7 bases. This TCR derives from a man aged 55 to 70 in good health and CMV-seropositive. The CDR3 protein is CASRAGTVNEKLFF. CDR3 DNA sequence: TGTGCCAGCAGAGCCGGGACAGTTAATGAAAAACTGTTTTTT.